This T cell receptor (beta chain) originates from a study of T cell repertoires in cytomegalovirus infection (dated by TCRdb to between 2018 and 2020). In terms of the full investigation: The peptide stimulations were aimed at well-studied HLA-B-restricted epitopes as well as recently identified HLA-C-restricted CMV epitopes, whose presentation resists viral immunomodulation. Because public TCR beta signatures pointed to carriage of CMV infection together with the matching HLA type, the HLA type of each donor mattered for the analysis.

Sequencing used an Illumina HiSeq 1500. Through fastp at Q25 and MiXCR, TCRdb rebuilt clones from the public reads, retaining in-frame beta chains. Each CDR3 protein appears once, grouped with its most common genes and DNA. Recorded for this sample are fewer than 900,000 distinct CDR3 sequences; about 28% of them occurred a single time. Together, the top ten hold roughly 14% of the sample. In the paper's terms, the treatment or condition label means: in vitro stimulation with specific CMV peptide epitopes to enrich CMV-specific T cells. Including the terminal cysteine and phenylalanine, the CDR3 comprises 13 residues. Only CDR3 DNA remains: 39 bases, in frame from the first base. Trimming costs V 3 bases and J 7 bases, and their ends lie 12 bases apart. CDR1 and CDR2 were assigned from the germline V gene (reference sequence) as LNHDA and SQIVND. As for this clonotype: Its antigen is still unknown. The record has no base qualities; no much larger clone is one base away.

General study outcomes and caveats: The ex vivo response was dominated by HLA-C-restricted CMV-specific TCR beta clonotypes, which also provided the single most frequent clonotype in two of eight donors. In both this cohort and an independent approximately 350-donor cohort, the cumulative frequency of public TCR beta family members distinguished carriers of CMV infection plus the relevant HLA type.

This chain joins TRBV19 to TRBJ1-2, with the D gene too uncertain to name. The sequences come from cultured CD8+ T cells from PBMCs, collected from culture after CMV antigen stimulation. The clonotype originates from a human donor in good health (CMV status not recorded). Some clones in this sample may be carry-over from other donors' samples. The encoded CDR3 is CASSISHIVGYTF. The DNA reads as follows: TGTGCCAGTAGTATTTCCCATATAGTTGGCTACACCTTC.